The clone carrying this T cell receptor beta chain was counted between two and nine times. What it recognizes is unknown. At one end, the junction sequence differs from germline, possibly due to a read error. The record originates from a study of cytomegalovirus exposure and HLA in healthy donors. Study summary: Previous work identified 120 million or so unique TCR beta sequences from around 200 million T cells.

PCR involved 60 Vbeta and 13 Jbeta primers. Per the original methods: About 9.9 million of the 60 million to 90 million unique TCR beta chains counted in a later analysis were shared. Method: immunoSEQ multiplex PCR; TCRdb's copy keeps in-frame clones and lacks some. That table furnishes V, J and clone size, whereas the DNA furnished D and trimming. The table lists roughly 150,000 clones, about two thirds of them singletons, with 2.1% in the top ten. Germline-derived CDR1 and CDR2 are MGHRA and YSYEKL. There are 14 residues in the CDR3. Notes on the study in general: In a later analysis, common viral pathogens appeared linked to several of the most significant clusters.

The clonotype comes from a man in his forties in good health and CMV-seronegative. J is TRBJ1-5 and V is TRBV4-1, with D hard to call. Sequenced sample: PBMCs. The CDR3 spells CASSQGGGIQPQNF. CDR3 coding DNA: TGCGCCAGCAGCCAAGGAGGAGGGATTCAGCCCCAGAATTTT.